The entry that follows covers one TCR beta chain sequence. Some clones are missing from TCRdb's copy, which holds only in-frame ones; the method was immunoSEQ multiplex PCR. The repertoire has about 41,000 clones, 80% to 90% of them found once; the top ten carry 2% to 3%. The record originates from a study of PD-L1 blockade in urothelial cancer. Specified time point: peripheral blood 6 weeks after treatment start. The V segment lost 0 bases and the J segment 8 bases; nucleotides outside the gene matches: 6. The germline V gene has CDR1 SGHRS and CDR2 YFSETQ. The CDR3 has 14 amino acids. Here the sequenced sample was PBMCs, taken around atezolizumab (anti-PD-L1) treatment. The chain is built from TRBV5-1 and TRBJ1-2; 8 bases align to TRBD1. This clonotype was sampled from a man in his 70s with urothelial cancer. The CDR3 nucleotides read TGCGCCAGCAGCTTGGTGCAGGGGGCTTCGGGCTACACCTTC. Its protein product is CASSLVQGASGYTF. Full variable domain (outside the CDR3, taken from reference TRBV5-1 and TRBJ1-2): KAGVTQTPRYLIKTRGQQVTLSCSPISGHRSVSWYQQTPGQGLQFLFEYFSETQRNKGNFPGRFSGRQFSNSRSEMNVSTLELGDSALYLCASSLVQGASGYTFGSGTRLTVV.